Following are 9 T cell receptor beta chains from one sample sequenced in a study of CD8 T cells in ankylosing spondylitis. Their antigens are not known. TCRdb independently ran MiXCR on the 5' RACE reads; one entry per CDR3 protein. This table has about 130,000 distinct CDR3 sequences, 17% appearing once. Study conclusions and caveats: Made up of about eight highly homologous variants, a TCR beta motif appeared characteristic of ankylosing spondylitis blood.

The sample comprised blood, either unsorted or a sorted T cell fraction (not recorded which). These TCRs come from a male donor with ankylosing spondylitis.

This clonotype was detected a few times. The chain uses TRBV27 and TRBJ1-1, with TRBD1 matching over 7 bases. This CDR3 contains 14 residues. The germline V gene encodes CDR1 MNHEY and CDR2 SMNVEV (reference sequence). Trimming cost V 8 bases and J 0 bases; bases outside gene matches: 6. CDR3 residues: CASRPGQMNTEAFF. The DNA of the CDR3 is TGTGCCAGCCGGCCGGGACAGATGAACACTGAAGCTTTCTTT.

This sequence joins TRBV11-1 and TRBJ2-7; 10 bases are a match to TRBD1. Germline CDR1 and CDR2: SGHAT and FQDESV (reference sequence). There are 18 residues in the CDR3. Germline trimming cut 0 bases from V and 3 bases from J; bases unmatched to any gene: 11. The CDR3 sequence is CASSLAIFEGTGVYEQYF. The CDR3 DNA reads as TGTGCCAGCAGCTTAGCGATTTTCGAGGGGACAGGGGTCTACGAGCAGTACTTC.

This chain uses TRBV4-1 with TRBJ2-7; D not certain. The V end was cut by 1 base, the J end by 0 bases, with 7 bases between. Germline loops: CDR1 MGHRA, CDR2 YSYEKL. The CDR3 has 14 amino acids. The CDR3 sequence: CASSQGRSSYEQYF. DNA of the CDR3: TGCGCCAGCAGCCAAGGCCGAAGCTCCTACGAGCAGTACTTC.

This chain uses TRBV29-1 with TRBJ2-7; D unresolved. V was pared by 2 bases and J by 2 bases, with 7 bases between. The germline CDR1 and CDR2 sequences are SQVTM and ANQGSEA. CDR3 length: 12 amino acids. In nucleotides, the CDR3 is TGCAGCGTTGAACAGCGACCCTACGAGCAGTACTTC. Its translation: CSVEQRPYEQYF.

CDR3 coding DNA: TGTGCCAGCTCACCTGTCGGGGGGAAGGCTGAAGCTTTCTTT. This codes for CASSPVGGKAEAFF. This rearrangement joins TRBV18 to TRBJ1-1, with D perhaps matching TRBD1 (5 bases). The V gene lost 3 bases and the J gene lost 6 bases, with 14 bases spanning the gap. Germline assignment: CDR1 KGHSH and CDR2 LQKENI. The CDR3 length is 14 residues.

This chain connects TRBV5-1 to TRBJ2-1; TRBD1 matches at 8 bases. The CDR3 has 17 amino acids. The V and J ends lost 2 bases and 0 bases, in that order; junction bases with no gene match: 7. CDR1 SGHRS and CDR2 YFSETQ come from the germline V gene. CDR3 sequence: CASSLSYRGSSYNEQFF. The CDR3 DNA reads TGCGCCAGCAGCTTAAGTTACAGGGGGAGCTCCTACAATGAGCAGTTCTTC. Full variable domain (remainder filled in from reference TRBV5-1 and TRBJ2-1): KAGVTQTPRYLIKTRGQQVTLSCSPISGHRSVSWYQQTPGQGLQFLFEYFSETQRNKGNFPGRFSGRQFSNSRSEMNVSTLELGDSALYLCASSLSYRGSSYNEQFFGPGTRLTVL.

V usage is TRBV12-3 or TRBV12-4 and J usage is TRBJ1-1, with D tentatively TRBD1 (5 bases). Between the trimmed V and J ends, which lost 8 bases and 10 bases, there was a span of 14 bases. The CDR3 runs 11 residues. The CDR3 DNA follows: TGTGCCAGCGGAATAGGGACGGGAGCTTTCTTT. The encoded protein is CASGIGTGAFF.

This clonotype was seen only a few times. The V gene is TRBV10-3, the J gene TRBJ2-1; D unresolved. Trimming removed 6 bases at V and 10 bases at J, with 13 bases between. The CDR3 consists of 12 residues. Germline CDR1 ENHRY, CDR2 SYGVKD. CDR3 coding DNA: TGTGCCATCAGCCCCAAAACGACAGAGCAGTTCTTC. Translation: CAISPKTTEQFF.

In DNA, the CDR3 is TGCGCCAGCAGCCAAGGGACAACCTATGGCTACACCTTC. Amino acid sequence: CASSQGTTYGYTF. The rearrangement uses TRBV4-1 and TRBJ1-2, with D possibly matching TRBD1 (5 bases). Trimming removed 1 base from V and 4 bases from J, with 7 bases in between. CDR3 length: 13 amino acids. Per germline, CDR1 MGHRA and CDR2 YSYEKL.